What follows describes a single TCR beta chain. Antigen: not known. This record belongs to a study of cytotoxic CD8 clonotypes in ibrutinib-treated CLL. On the study more broadly: Response sampling took place at median around 13 months of treatment, range 6 to 36. Findings and caveats of the study: Patients had baseline clonality above age-matched healthy donors, and this clonality moved with circulating CD8+ T-cell counts.

This CDR3 has 13 residues. V was clipped by 2 bases and J by 6 bases, with 10 bases between them. Germline CDR1 SEHNR, CDR2 FQNEAQ (reference sequence). Repertoires were generated with immunoSEQ multiplex PCR, while TCRdb's copy carries only in-frame clones and drops some. The repertoire includes about 160,000 clones, more than 65% of them detected once, and roughly 2% sits in the top ten. This clonotype was sampled from a human donor with chronic lymphocytic leukemia. The sequenced sample was PBMCs, obtained after 12 months of ibrutinib treatment. The V gene is TRBV7-9, the J gene TRBJ1-2, with D perhaps TRBD1 (6 bases). CDR3 sequence reads: CASSLRDMDGYTF. The CDR3 nucleotides are TGTGCCAGCAGCTTAAGGGACATGGATGGCTACACCTTC.